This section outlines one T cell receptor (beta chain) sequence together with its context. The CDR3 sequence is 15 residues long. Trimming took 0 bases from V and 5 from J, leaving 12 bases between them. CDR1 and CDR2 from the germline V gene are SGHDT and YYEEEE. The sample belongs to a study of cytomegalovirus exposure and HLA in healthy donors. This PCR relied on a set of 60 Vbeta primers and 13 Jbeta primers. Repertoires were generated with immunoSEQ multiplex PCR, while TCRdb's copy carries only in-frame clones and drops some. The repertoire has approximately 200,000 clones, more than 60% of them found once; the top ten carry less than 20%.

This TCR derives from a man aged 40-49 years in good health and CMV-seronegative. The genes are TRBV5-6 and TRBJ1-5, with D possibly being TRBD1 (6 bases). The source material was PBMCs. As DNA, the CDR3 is TGTGCCAGCAGCTTGGGACAGGAGACATATCAGCCCCAGCATTTT. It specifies CASSLGQETYQPQHF.